This TCR beta chain stems from a study of blood T cell repertoires in COVID-19. Overall study: Spain, Italy and the United States supplied samples that represented acute and convalescent COVID-19. PBMCs, B-cell-depleted T cells, or T cells provided the cDNA or gDNA that made up the material.

CDR1 and CDR2 (germline): SGHNT, YYREEE (reference sequence). The V gene end was trimmed by 3 bases and the J gene end by 10 bases; junction bases not matched to a gene: 6. The CDR3 is made up of 13 amino acids. The repertoire was sequenced with immunoSEQ multiplex PCR; TCRdb's copy has only in-frame clones and lacks some. The sample holds 300,000 or so clones; around 87% are singletons and the top ten take 1%. The sample consisted of peripheral blood. V usage is TRBV5-4 and J usage is TRBJ2-1; 8 bases align to TRBD1. The sequence was obtained from a man aged 45-60 years with active or convalescent COVID-19. This CDR3 reads CASSWEQGGEQFF. CDR3 DNA sequence: TGTGCCAGCAGCTGGGAACAGGGGGGCGAGCAGTTCTTC.